These 29 T cell receptor beta chains share one sample of origin, sequenced in a study of naive and memory T cell subsets. The beta constant-region primer was an equimolar mix of two oligonucleotides covering TRBC1 and TRBC2. MiXCR was run by TCRdb on the UMI-ligation and nested PCR reads, yielding one entry per CDR3 protein. The sample consists of approximately 140,000 distinct CDR3 sequences, over 15% of them appearing once. Sequencing was done on a sample of naive CD4+ T cells from blood. All receptors come from a human donor in good health.

V and J are TRBV7-2 and TRBJ2-3; D unresolved. The CDR3 has 13 residues. Looked up from germline, CDR1 is SGHTA and CDR2 is FQGNSA. The V end lost 4 bases, the J end lost 6 bases, and 11 bases lay between the germline ends. CDR3 sequence (DNA): TGTGCCAGCAGCTCTAGTAGGGTGGATACGCAGTATTTT. The encoded protein is CASSSSRVDTQYF.

This clonotype has ten or more counts. The J gene is TRBJ2-3, the V gene TRBV21-1; TRBD2 reflects the table's D call only, with no check against the DNA. TRBV21-1 is a pseudogene. This CDR3 contains 16 residues. The CDR3 coding sequence is TGTGCCAGCAGTAACGGGTTGGCGGGAGACACAGATACGCAGTATTTT. It encodes CASSNGLAGDTDTQYF.

The chain is built from TRBV5-1 and TRBJ2-1; TRBD2 matches at 10 bases. This CDR3 contains 18 residues. From germline, CDR1 is SGHRS and CDR2 YFSETQ. V trimming: 0 bases; J trimming: 4 bases; junction bases outside the gene matches: 10. The CDR3 DNA is TGCGCCAGCAGCTTGGCCTTCGGAGCTAGCGGGAGTTACAATGAGCAGTTCTTC. Its protein is CASSLAFGASGSYNEQFF.

This clonotype was counted a few times. The CDR3 reads CASRRERAGELFF. Written as DNA, the CDR3 is TGTGCCAGCAGGCGAGAAAGAGCCGGGGAGCTGTTTTTT. This chain uses TRBV14 with TRBJ2-2; D not resolved. The V and J ends lost 6 bases and 6 bases respectively, with 11 bases between them. The CDR3 extends over 13 amino acids. Germline V gene data show CDR1 as SGHDN and CDR2 as FVKESK.

This clonotype was observed a few times. The V gene is TRBV7-2, the J gene TRBJ2-5, with 8 bases fitting TRBD2. The CDR3 runs 14 residues. CDR1 and CDR2 (germline): SGHTA, FQGNSA. The V and J ends lost 3 bases and 3 bases, in that order; junction bases with no gene match: 3. CDR3 nucleotide sequence: TGTGCCAGCAGCTTTGGACTAGCAGAAGAGACCCAGTACTTC. Translation: CASSFGLAEETQYF. Using reference TRBV7-2 and TRBJ2-5 for the parts outside the CDR3, the full variable domain is GAGVSQSPSNKVTEKGKDVELRCDPISGHTALYWYRQSLGQGLEFLIYFQGNSAPDKSGLPSDRFSAERTGGSVSTLTIQRTQQEDSAVYLCASSFGLAEETQYFGPGTRLLVL.

This chain joins TRBV6-5 and TRBJ2-7, with a tentative D call TRBD2 (7 bases). CDR1 is MNHEY, CDR2 SVGAGI, per germline. Trimming shortened V by 6 bases and J by 6 bases, and 18 bases separated the two germline ends. The CDR3 has 14 amino acids. DNA for the CDR3: TGTGCCAGCAGCCCCACAGGGACTATATCCGAGCAGTACTTC. This codes for CASSPTGTISEQYF.

The V gene is TRBV7-9, the J gene TRBJ2-7, with 11 nucleotides matching TRBD2. The CDR3 is 16 residues long. Trimming removed 3 bases from V and 2 bases from J; junction bases left unmatched: 6. In germline, CDR1 is SEHNR, CDR2 FQNEAQ (reference sequence). The CDR3 DNA reads as TGTGCCAGCAGCTTGTGGACTAGCGGGTCCACCTACGAGCAGTACTTC. Translated, it gives CASSLWTSGSTYEQYF.

There are a few counts of this clonotype. V and J are TRBV2 and TRBJ2-2; 8 positions match TRBD2. This CDR3 has 15 amino acids. CDR1 and CDR2 from the germline V gene are SNHLY and FYNNEI. V shed 7 bases and J 4 bases; nucleotides not matched to a gene: 8. This CDR3 reads CASKGQRESTGELFF. CDR3 nucleotide sequence: TGTGCCAGCAAAGGGCAGCGGGAGTCCACCGGGGAGCTGTTTTTT.

Ten or more counts support this clonotype. This chain links TRBV2 with TRBJ2-1; TRBD2 aligns across 11 bases. The CDR3 sequence is 15 residues long. Germline trimming cut 6 bases from V and 2 bases from J; bases unmatched to any gene: 3. The germline V gene encodes CDR1 SNHLY and CDR2 FYNNEI. Written as DNA, the CDR3 is TGTGCCAGCAGCTTAGCGGGGGGGGCCTACAATGAGCAGTTCTTC. Its protein product is CASSLAGGAYNEQFF.

This clonotype turned up a few times. The chain recombines TRBV27 with TRBJ1-2; no clear D gene. V was trimmed by 6 bases and J by 5 bases, leaving 19 bases between them. The CDR3 is 15 amino acids. Germline CDR1 and CDR2: MNHEY and SMNVEV (reference sequence). The CDR3 nucleotides are TGTGCCAGCAGCCCCTCCCCCGTCAGCCGATATGGCTACACCTTC. Amino acids: CASSPSPVSRYGYTF.

This clonotype was detected a few times. The chain is built from TRBV12-3 or TRBV12-4 and TRBJ1-1, with D perhaps TRBD1 (6 bases). The CDR3 spans 13 residues. V lost 4 bases to trimming and J lost 1 base, with 7 bases between them. The CDR3 DNA reads as TGTGCCAGCAGTTGGGGGGCGAACACTGAAGCTTTCTTT. This encodes CASSWGANTEAFF.

This clonotype was seen a handful of times. The chain recombines TRBV5-4 with TRBJ2-2; maybe TRBD1 (6 bases). The CDR3 covers 15 residues. Trimming removed 5 bases at V and 0 bases at J, with 11 bases between. Per the germline V gene, CDR1 is SGHNT and CDR2 is YYREEE (reference sequence). The CDR3 region has the DNA TGTGCCAGCAGGTATGGACAGACGAACACCGGGGAGCTGTTTTTT. It specifies CASRYGQTNTGELFF.

The V call is TRBV28, the J call TRBJ2-3; weak D call: TRBD1 (5 bases). With 4 bases removed from V and 3 bases from J, the gap between germline ends came to 11 bases. This CDR3 contains 14 residues. Germline CDR1 MDHEN, CDR2 SYDVKM. This CDR3 reads CASSYGRDTDTQYF. CDR3 nucleotides: TGTGCCAGCAGTTACGGCAGGGATACAGATACGCAGTATTTT.

A few counts support this clonotype. This chain connects TRBV12-3 or TRBV12-4 to TRBJ2-2; 7 bases align to TRBD1. V was clipped by 6 bases and J by 3 bases; unmatched bases: 10. This CDR3 contains 16 residues. This CDR3 reads CASRETGRRYTGELFF. DNA for the CDR3: TGTGCCAGCAGGGAGACAGGGAGAAGGTACACCGGGGAGCTGTTTTTT.

The CDR3: CASRQRVVGFRGDTGELFF. CDR3 nucleotide sequence: TGTGCCAGCAGACAAAGGGTCGTGGGATTCAGAGGGGACACCGGGGAGCTGTTTTTT. V is TRBV6-5 and J is TRBJ2-2; D may match TRBD1 or TRBD2 (5 bases each). The CDR3 loop spans 19 amino acids. Trimming took off 6 bases at V and 3 bases at J, with 26 bases between the two ends. CDR1 MNHEY and CDR2 SVGAGI come from the germline V gene.

The chain links TRBV7-9 to TRBJ1-1; D is undetermined. CDR3 length equals 13 residues. Germline V gives CDR1 SEHNR, CDR2 FQNEAQ (reference sequence). Trimming left V 5 bases short and J 5 bases short, with 12 bases between. The CDR3 DNA reads TGTGCCAGCAGCCCTCAAACAGAGACTGAAGCTTTCTTT. It encodes CASSPQTETEAFF. The entire variable domain, with the rest obtained from reference TRBV7-9 and TRBJ1-1, is as follows: DTGVSQNPRHKITKRGQNVTFRCDPISEHNRLYWYRQTLGQGPEFLTYFQNEAQLEKSRLLSDRFSAERPKGSFSTLEIQRTEQGDSAMYLCASSPQTETEAFFGQGTRLTVV.

This clonotype showed up just a few times. J is TRBJ2-3 and V is TRBV10-3; 8 bases align to TRBD2. The germline CDR1 and CDR2 sequences are ENHRY and SYGVKD. V trimming: 11 bases; J trimming: 0 bases; junction bases outside the gene matches: 7. The CDR3 is 14 residues long. CDR3 region: CALKRGSSTDTQYF. The CDR3, as DNA: TGTGCCCTCAAGCGGGGGTCTAGCACAGATACGCAGTATTTT.

This clonotype was recorded at least ten times. J is TRBJ2-3 and V is TRBV7-2, with D possibly TRBD2 on 5 matching bases. The CDR3 is 14 residues long. Germline assignment: CDR1 SGHTA and CDR2 FQGNSA. V lost 1 base, J lost 4 bases, and 9 bases lay in between. The CDR3 is CASSLGGFADTQYF. CDR3 DNA: TGTGCCAGCAGCTTAGGAGGGTTCGCAGATACGCAGTATTTT.

This chain connects TRBV10-3 to TRBJ2-7; 9 nucleotides align to TRBD1. Per the germline V gene, CDR1 is ENHRY and CDR2 is SYGVKD. Losses at the gene ends were 4 bases for V and 5 bases for J; bases not matched to a gene: 6. CDR3 length: 14 residues. The CDR3 loop reads CAISVTGGFNEQYF. The CDR3 DNA follows: TGTGCCATCAGTGTCACAGGGGGCTTCAACGAGCAGTACTTC.

The genes are TRBV7-9 and TRBJ2-7, with D unclear. Trimming removed 6 bases from V and 6 bases from J, with 15 bases in between. Germline CDR1 SEHNR, CDR2 FQNEAQ (reference sequence). The CDR3 has 13 residues. The CDR3 DNA reads TGTGCCAGCAGATACACTTGGGAAACCGAGCAGTACTTC. It specifies CASRYTWETEQYF.

In its sample, this clonotype was seen a few times. The chain carries TRBV20-1 and TRBJ2-5; 10 positions agree with TRBD1. Germline V gives CDR1 DFQATT, CDR2 SNEGSKA (reference sequence). V shed 6 bases, J shed 2 bases, and the junction held 3 bases outside the gene matches. The CDR3 sequence is 13 residues long. The CDR3 coding sequence is TGCAGTGCGGGACAGGGGCCGCAAGAGACCCAGTACTTC. Translation: CSAGQGPQETQYF.

The genes are TRBV20-1 and TRBJ2-7, with 8 bases identical to TRBD2. CDR3 size: 14 residues. Germline lookup yields CDR1 DFQATT and CDR2 SNEGSKA (reference sequence). In nucleotides, the CDR3 is TGCAGCGCGACTCCAGCGGGAGCCTCCTACGAGCAGTACTTC. Protein sequence: CSATPAGASYEQYF.

This clonotype was seen many times. The chain couples TRBV18 to TRBJ2-1, with D possibly TRBD2 on 5 matching bases. CDR1 KGHSH and CDR2 LQKENI come from the germline V gene. This CDR3 comprises 15 residues. The V end lost 0 bases, the J end lost 6 bases, and 12 bases lay between the germline ends. The CDR3 reads CASSPPAGAGNEQFF. The CDR3 nucleotides are TGTGCCAGCTCACCACCCGCCGGCGCGGGCAATGAGCAGTTCTTC.

A few counts support this clonotype. The rearrangement joins TRBV10-3 to TRBJ2-5; 10 nucleotides match TRBD1. CDR1 ENHRY and CDR2 SYGVKD come from the germline V gene. V shed 4 bases and J 5 bases; nucleotides not matched to a gene: 4. This CDR3 contains 14 residues. The chain's CDR3 is CAISADRGYETQYF. For the CDR3, the DNA is TGTGCCATCAGTGCGGACAGGGGGTACGAGACCCAGTACTTC.

This clonotype appeared a few times. The chain couples TRBV20-1 to TRBJ1-3, with D unresolved. From germline, CDR1 is DFQATT and CDR2 SNEGSKA (reference sequence). Trimming left V 4 bases short and J 0 bases short, with 10 bases between. The CDR3 is 14 amino acids. In DNA, the CDR3 is TGCAGTGCTACGGGCGTTAGCTCTGGAAACACCATATATTTT. Its translation is CSATGVSSGNTIYF.

This clonotype was counted between two and nine times. The chain joins TRBV11-1 to TRBJ2-7; D unclear. CDR3 length equals 15 residues. Germline V gene sequence: CDR1 SGHAT, CDR2 FQDESV (reference sequence). V lost 1 base, J lost 3 bases, and 13 bases lay in between. In DNA form, the CDR3 reads TGTGCCAGCAGCTTAGATAACTACGCTGACTACGAGCAGTACTTC. Translated, it gives CASSLDNYADYEQYF.

The chain carries TRBV7-3 and TRBJ1-1; no clear D. Germline V gene sequence: CDR1 SGHTA, CDR2 FQGTGA. The CDR3 is made up of 13 amino acids. V was clipped by 5 bases and J by 0 bases, with 7 bases between them. The CDR3 DNA reads as TGTGCCAGCAGCGCAACAGTGAACACTGAAGCTTTCTTT. This encodes CASSATVNTEAFF. The whole variable domain, filled in from reference TRBV7-3 and TRBJ1-1, reads GAGVSQTPSNKVTEKGKYVELRCDPISGHTALYWYRQSLGQGPEFLIYFQGTGAADDSGLPNDRFFAVRPEGSVSTLKIQRTERGDSAVYLCASSATVNTEAFFGQGTRLTVV.

This clonotype was seen more than once but under ten times. The chain links TRBV28 to TRBJ2-1, with 16 bases fitting TRBD2. The CDR3 sequence is 19 residues long. In germline, CDR1 is MDHEN, CDR2 SYDVKM. The junction had 6 bases not matched to a gene; V was cut back by 4 bases and J by 0 bases. The CDR3 region is CASSSSGLAGGSSYNEQFF. For the CDR3, the DNA is TGTGCCAGCAGTTCCTCGGGACTAGCGGGAGGGAGCTCCTACAATGAGCAGTTCTTC. Using reference TRBV28 and TRBJ2-1 for the parts outside the CDR3, the full variable domain is DVKVTQSSRYLVKRTGEKVFLECVQDMDHENMFWYRQDPGLGLRLIYFSYDVKMKEKGDIPEGYSVSREKKERFSLILESASTNQTSMYLCASSSSGLAGGSSYNEQFFGPGTRLTVL.

The V and J genes are TRBV20-1 and TRBJ2-3, with 7 bases identical to TRBD2. V was clipped by 5 bases and J by 5 bases; unmatched bases: 13. CDR1 is DFQATT, CDR2 SNEGSKA, per germline (reference sequence). The CDR3 runs 15 residues. CDR3 sequence (DNA): TGCAGTGCTCCCCGGCGGAGCGGGGACGGAGATACGCAGTATTTT. Translation: CSAPRRSGDGDTQYF.